A single sample is the source of the 24 T cell receptor beta chains below, sequenced in a study of cytomegalovirus exposure and HLA in healthy donors. Produced via immunoSEQ multiplex PCR; TCRdb's table is partial and in-frame only. The table shows around 98,000 clones, with approximately 84% occurring only once. Sample: PBMCs. These receptors were obtained from a man in his late teens or twenties in good health and CMV-seropositive.

The rearrangement links TRBV18 to TRBJ2-2, with 7 bases matching TRBD1. This CDR3 has 15 residues. CDR1 is KGHSH, CDR2 LQKENI, per germline. V was pared by 3 bases and J by 4 bases, with 5 bases of the junction left unmatched. Written as DNA, the CDR3 is TGTGCCAGCTCACCGGGACAGCCGGTCACCGGGGAGCTGTTTTTT. Amino acids: CASSPGQPVTGELFF.

CDR3 region: CASSWTSGGVTNEQFF. The CDR3 region has the DNA TGCGCCAGCAGCTGGACTAGCGGGGGAGTCACAAATGAGCAGTTCTTC. The V and J genes are TRBV5-1 and TRBJ2-1; 13 nucleotides align to TRBD2. The CDR3 consists of 16 residues. V dropped 3 bases and J dropped 7; count of bases not matched to a gene: 7. Germline V CDR1 and CDR2: SGHRS, YFSETQ.

The V call is TRBV7-8, the J call TRBJ1-1, with TRBD1 identical over 8 bases. Trimming took 4 bases from V and 4 from J; bases not matched to a gene: 2. Germline V lookup: CDR1 SGHVS, CDR2 FQNEAQ. The CDR3 length is 13 residues. CDR3 region: CASSYDRGTEAFF. Written as DNA, the CDR3 is TGTGCCAGCAGCTACGACAGGGGCACTGAAGCTTTCTTT. Complete variable domain (other parts from reference TRBV7-8 and TRBJ1-1): GAGVSQSPRYKVAKRGQDVALRCDPISGHVSLFWYQQALGQGPEFLTYFQNEAQLDKSGLPSDRFFAERPEGSVSTLKIQRTQQEDSAVYLCASSYDRGTEAFFGQGTRLTVV.

This chain uses TRBV7-3 with TRBJ2-1; 10 nucleotides align to TRBD2. The CDR3 totals 15 residues. Per germline, CDR1 SGHTA and CDR2 FQGTGA. J gave up 7 bases and V 5 bases, and 8 bases lay outside the gene matches. The chain's CDR3 is CASSTSGRGWNEQFF. The CDR3 DNA is TGTGCCAGCAGCACCAGCGGGAGGGGGTGGAATGAGCAGTTCTTC.

The V call is TRBV11-3, the J call TRBJ2-1; a possible D gene is TRBD2 (5 bases). Trimming stripped 6 bases from V and 6 bases from J, with 12 bases between. Looked up from germline, CDR1 is SGHNT and CDR2 is YENEEA. This CDR3 has 13 residues. CDR3 amino acids: CASRPRGFNEQFF. For the CDR3, the DNA is TGTGCCAGCAGGCCACGCGGGTTCAATGAGCAGTTCTTC.

This chain uses TRBV18 with TRBJ1-5; 8 nucleotides line up with TRBD1. The V gene's germline CDR1 is KGHSH and CDR2 LQKENI. The CDR3 has 14 amino acids. V shed 3 bases, J shed 5 bases, and the junction held 3 bases outside the gene matches. CDR3 DNA sequence: TGTGCCAGCTCACCGACGGACAGGGATCAGCCCCAGCATTTT. Translated: CASSPTDRDQPQHF.

The chain couples TRBV11-3 to TRBJ1-5; a weak D match, TRBD1 (5 bases). The length of the CDR3 is 13 residues. V shed 2 bases and J shed 9 bases, with 11 bases lying between them. CDR1 SGHNT and CDR2 YENEEA come from the germline V gene. In DNA, the CDR3 is TGTGCCAGCAGCTTATCCCCAGGGATGCCCCAGCATTTT. It encodes CASSLSPGMPQHF.

V and J are TRBV4-2 and TRBJ2-7, with TRBD1 as a possible D gene (5 bases). Trimming left V 0 bases short and J 1 base short, with 7 bases between. From germline, CDR1 is LGHNA and CDR2 YNFKEQ. The CDR3 has 14 amino acids. The CDR3 DNA is TGTGCCAGCAGCCAAGAAGGGGAATCCTACGAGCAGTACTTC. Its translation: CASSQEGESYEQYF.

As for this clone: Different DNA sequences within this sample yield the same CDR3. The chain has TRBV18 and TRBJ1-1; D is unclear. V was pared by 0 bases and J by 1 base, with 3 bases between. This CDR3 region has 13 residues. The germline CDR1 and CDR2 sequences are KGHSH and LQKENI. In nucleotides, the CDR3 is TGTGCCAGCTCACCACCCGGGAACACTGAAGCTTTCTTT. This encodes CASSPPGNTEAFF.

This clone has just a few counts. The V and J genes are TRBV7-8 and TRBJ2-7; TRBD1 might be the D (6 bases). Germline loops: CDR1 SGHVS, CDR2 FQNEAQ. V gave up 5 bases and J gave up 0 bases, with 11 bases separating them. The CDR3 covers 14 residues. The CDR3 sequence is CASSPGHGSYEQYF. In DNA, the CDR3 is TGTGCCAGCAGCCCGGGACATGGCTCCTACGAGCAGTACTTC.

V is TRBV25-1 and J is TRBJ2-1, with D possibly TRBD2 on 5 matching bases. The CDR3 covers 14 residues. Germline lookup yields CDR1 MGHDK and CDR2 SYGVNS. V was clipped by 4 bases and J by 4 bases, with 11 bases between them. CDR3 coding DNA: TGTGCCAGCAGTGGGCTCGGGGATTACAATGAGCAGTTCTTC. It is translated as CASSGLGDYNEQFF. Supplemented by reference TRBV25-1 and TRBJ2-1, the full variable domain reads EADIYQTPRYLVIGTGKKITLECSQTMGHDKMYWYQQDPGMELHLIHYSYGVNSTEKGDLSSESTVSRIRTEHFPLTLESARPSHTSQYLCASSGLGDYNEQFFGPGTRLTVL.

The genes are TRBV5-1 and TRBJ1-3; maybe TRBD1 (6 bases). This CDR3 spans 21 amino acids. In germline, CDR1 is SGHRS, CDR2 YFSETQ. The ends were cut back, 0 bases at V and 1 base at J, with 26 bases in the middle. The CDR3 spells CASSLVPGQALTGLSGNTIYF. DNA of the CDR3: TGCGCCAGCAGCTTGGTACCGGGACAAGCTCTGACGGGGCTGTCTGGAAACACCATATATTTT.

The genes are TRBV19 and TRBJ1-3; 7 nucleotides align to TRBD1. The J segment lost 2 bases and the V segment lost 8 bases, leaving 6 bases of the junction unmatched. In germline, CDR1 is LNHDA, CDR2 SQIVND (reference sequence). CDR3 length equals 14 residues. The CDR3 nucleotides read TGTGCCAGTCAACCGGGACAGCCTGGAAACACCATATATTTT. It yields the protein CASQPGQPGNTIYF.

The rearrangement uses TRBV2 and TRBJ1-1; D might be TRBD1 (5 bases). Trimming removed 7 bases at V and 4 bases at J, with 13 bases between. CDR1 is SNHLY, CDR2 FYNNEI, per germline. This CDR3 is 13 amino acids long. CDR3: CASIYGGGTEAFF. In DNA form, the CDR3 reads TGTGCCAGCATTTATGGGGGAGGCACTGAAGCTTTCTTT.

This clone was observed once. The chain combines TRBV19 with TRBJ1-5; D is possibly TRBD1 (5 bases). V was trimmed by 7 bases and J by 1 base, leaving 17 bases between them. The germline V gene has CDR1 LNHDA and CDR2 SQIVND (reference sequence). This CDR3 comprises 16 residues. The CDR3 nucleotides read TGTGCCAGTAAATTCCAGGGTTTGTGGAGCAATCAGCCCCAGCATTTT. Translating it yields CASKFQGLWSNQPQHF.

This rearrangement joins TRBV4-2 to TRBJ2-7; D perhaps matches TRBD2 (6 bases). Germline-derived CDR1 and CDR2 are LGHNA and YNFKEQ. V lost 0 bases and J 1 base, leaving 10 bases between the germline ends. The CDR3 is made up of 15 amino acids. The CDR3 coding sequence is TGTGCCAGCAGCCAAGATGTTGGAGGGTCCTACGAGCAGTACTTC. It encodes CASSQDVGGSYEQYF.

J is TRBJ2-3 and V is TRBV18; D uncertain. Germline V gene data show CDR1 as KGHSH and CDR2 as LQKENI. Trimming stripped 0 bases from V and 1 base from J, with 11 bases between. This CDR3 contains 16 residues. This chain's CDR3 is CASSPPSLTGTDTQYF. CDR3 nucleotide sequence: TGTGCCAGCTCACCACCATCTCTCACTGGCACAGATACGCAGTATTTT. Using reference TRBV18 and TRBJ2-3 for the parts outside the CDR3, the full variable domain is NAGVMQNPRHLVRRRGQEARLRCSPMKGHSHVYWYRQLPEEGLKFMVYLQKENIIDESGMPKERFSAEFPKEGPSILRIQQVVRGDSAAYFCASSPPSLTGTDTQYFGPGTRLTVL.

V is TRBV9 and J is TRBJ2-5; 11 bases map to TRBD1. V dropped 3 bases and J dropped 4; count of bases not matched to a gene: 11. The CDR3 runs to 17 residues. The germline V gene encodes CDR1 SGDLS and CDR2 YYNGEE. The CDR3 region is CASSESHTGTGGETQYF. The CDR3 nucleotides are TGTGCCAGCAGCGAATCCCATACCGGGACAGGGGGAGAGACCCAGTACTTC.

The chain carries TRBV28 and TRBJ1-4; the match to TRBD1 covers 7 bases. The CDR3 consists of 17 residues. The junction had 8 bases not matched to a gene; V was cut back by 2 bases and J by 2 bases. CDR1 MDHEN and CDR2 SYDVKM come from the germline V gene. Written as DNA, the CDR3 is TGTGCCAGCAGTTTAATGGCAGGGGGTACTACTAATGAAAAACTGTTTTTT. Residues: CASSLMAGGTTNEKLFF.

The chain carries TRBV5-4 and TRBJ2-7, with 7 nucleotides matching TRBD1. The J segment lost 2 bases and the V segment lost 5 bases, leaving 7 bases of the junction unmatched. This CDR3 has 14 residues. Looked up from germline, CDR1 is SGHNT and CDR2 is YYREEE (reference sequence). The CDR3 sequence is CASSRPGTAYEQYF. CDR3 sequence (DNA): TGTGCCAGCAGTAGACCCGGGACAGCCTACGAGCAGTACTTC.

V usage is TRBV7-2 and J usage is TRBJ2-6; no firm D call. Trimming removed 5 bases at V and 0 bases at J, with 8 bases between. In germline, CDR1 is SGHTA, CDR2 FQGNSA. This CDR3 has 15 amino acids. The CDR3 DNA reads as TGTGCCAGCAGCGTTCGGAGCTCTGGGGCCAACGTCCTGACTTTC. Amino acids: CASSVRSSGANVLTF.

The chain uses TRBV7-9 and TRBJ2-7; TRBD1 is a possible D gene (6 bases). This CDR3 spans 14 amino acids. Per germline, CDR1 SEHNR and CDR2 FQNEAQ (reference sequence). V lost 5 bases and J 7 bases, leaving 18 bases between the germline ends. DNA of the CDR3: TGTGCCAGCAGCGGGGGCCCGGATGGGTCGGAGCAGTACTTC. This translates into CASSGGPDGSEQYF.

The V and J genes are TRBV19 and TRBJ1-1; a weak D match, TRBD1 (5 bases). CDR1 and CDR2 from the germline V gene are LNHDA and SQIVND (reference sequence). V lost 7 bases and J 1 base, leaving 16 bases between the germline ends. CDR3 length equals 15 residues. The CDR3 here is CASTLWGVGNTEAFF. In DNA, the CDR3 is TGTGCCAGTACCCTTTGGGGGGTGGGGAACACTGAAGCTTTCTTT.

This chain connects TRBV2 to TRBJ1-6; TRBD1 agrees at 8 bases. Germline CDR1 is SNHLY and CDR2 is FYNNEI. V dropped 6 bases and J dropped 8; count of bases not matched to a gene: 3. This CDR3 has 13 amino acids. The CDR3 sequence is CASRLDRDSPLHF. The CDR3 DNA reads TGTGCCAGCAGGCTGGACAGGGATTCACCCCTCCACTTT. Full variable domain (missing parts from reference TRBV2 and TRBJ1-6): EPEVTQTPSHQVTQMGQEVILRCVPISNHLYFYWYRQILGQKVEFLVSFYNNEISEKSEIFDDQFSVERPDGSNFTLKIRSTKLEDSAMYFCASRLDRDSPLHFGNGTRLTVT.